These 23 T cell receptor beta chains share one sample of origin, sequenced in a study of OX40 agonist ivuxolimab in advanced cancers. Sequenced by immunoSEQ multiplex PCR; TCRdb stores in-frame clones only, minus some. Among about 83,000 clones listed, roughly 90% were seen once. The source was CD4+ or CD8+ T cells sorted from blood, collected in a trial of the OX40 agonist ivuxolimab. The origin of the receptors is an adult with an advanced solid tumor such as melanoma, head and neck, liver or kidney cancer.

The CDR3 region has the DNA TGCGCCAGCAGCCACCGGGCGCTCTACGAGCAGTACTTC. Its translation: CASSHRALYEQYF. This chain uses TRBV4-1 with TRBJ2-7; D not certain. Germline V gene lookup returns CDR1 MGHRA and CDR2 YSYEKL. Trimming pared 3 bases from V and 3 bases from J, leaving 9 bases between. The CDR3 runs to 13 residues.

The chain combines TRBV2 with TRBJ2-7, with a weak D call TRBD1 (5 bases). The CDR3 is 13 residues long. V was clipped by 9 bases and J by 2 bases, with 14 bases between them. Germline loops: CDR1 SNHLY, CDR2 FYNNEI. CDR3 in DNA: TGTGCCAGTGGATCTGACAGAACCTACGAGCAGTACTTC. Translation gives CASGSDRTYEQYF.

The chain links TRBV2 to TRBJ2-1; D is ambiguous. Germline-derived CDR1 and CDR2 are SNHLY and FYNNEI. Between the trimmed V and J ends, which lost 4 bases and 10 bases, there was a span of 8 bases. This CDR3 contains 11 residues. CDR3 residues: CASSALWEQFF. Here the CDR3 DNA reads TGTGCCAGCAGTGCGCTTTGGGAGCAGTTCTTC.

The CDR3 is CAEPPRGNTGELFF. The CDR3 DNA follows: TGTGCCGAACCTCCACGGGGAAACACCGGGGAGCTGTTTTTT. The V gene is TRBV5-3, the J gene TRBJ2-2; TRBD2 might be the D (5 bases). TRBV5-3 has ORF status, its function being uncertain. The V end lost 10 bases, the J end lost 2 bases, and 15 bases lay between the germline ends. The CDR3 sequence is 14 residues long.

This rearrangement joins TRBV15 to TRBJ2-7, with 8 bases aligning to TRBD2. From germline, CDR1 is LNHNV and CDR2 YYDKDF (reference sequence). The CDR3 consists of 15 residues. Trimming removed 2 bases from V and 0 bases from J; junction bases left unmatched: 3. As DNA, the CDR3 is TGTGCCACCAGCAGAATGCGGGGGGCCTCCTACGAGCAGTACTTC. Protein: CATSRMRGASYEQYF.

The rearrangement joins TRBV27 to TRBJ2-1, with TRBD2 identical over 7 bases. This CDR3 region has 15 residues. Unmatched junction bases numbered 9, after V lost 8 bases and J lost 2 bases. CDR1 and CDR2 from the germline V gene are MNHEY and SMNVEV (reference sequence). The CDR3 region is CASGLGLSAYNEQFF. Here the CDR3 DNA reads TGTGCCAGCGGGTTGGGACTAAGCGCCTACAATGAGCAGTTCTTC.

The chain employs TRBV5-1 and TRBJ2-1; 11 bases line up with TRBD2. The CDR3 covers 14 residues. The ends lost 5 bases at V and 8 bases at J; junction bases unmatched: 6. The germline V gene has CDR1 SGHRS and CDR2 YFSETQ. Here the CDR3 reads CASSLAGGPDEQFF. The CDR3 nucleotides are TGCGCCAGCAGTTTAGCGGGGGGGCCGGATGAGCAGTTCTTC.

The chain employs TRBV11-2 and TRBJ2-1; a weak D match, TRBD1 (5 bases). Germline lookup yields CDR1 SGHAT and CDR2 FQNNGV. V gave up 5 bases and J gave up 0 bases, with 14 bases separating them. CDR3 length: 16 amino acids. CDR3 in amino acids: CASSTFDRDSYNEQFF. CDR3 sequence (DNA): TGTGCCAGCAGCACCTTTGACAGAGACTCCTACAATGAGCAGTTCTTC.

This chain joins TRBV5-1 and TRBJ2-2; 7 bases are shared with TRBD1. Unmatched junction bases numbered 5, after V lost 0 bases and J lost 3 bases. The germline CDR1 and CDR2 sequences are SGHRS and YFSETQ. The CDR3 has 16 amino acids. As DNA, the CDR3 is TGCGCCAGCAGCTTGGAGGGGGCCATGGACACCGGGGAGCTGTTTTTT. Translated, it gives CASSLEGAMDTGELFF.

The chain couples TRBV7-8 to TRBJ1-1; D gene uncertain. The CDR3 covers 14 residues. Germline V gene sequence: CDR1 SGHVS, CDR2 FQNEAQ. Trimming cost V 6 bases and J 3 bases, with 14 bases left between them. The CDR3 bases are TGTGCCAGCAGACGGACGGGAGGATACACTGAAGCTTTCTTT. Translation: CASRRTGGYTEAFF.

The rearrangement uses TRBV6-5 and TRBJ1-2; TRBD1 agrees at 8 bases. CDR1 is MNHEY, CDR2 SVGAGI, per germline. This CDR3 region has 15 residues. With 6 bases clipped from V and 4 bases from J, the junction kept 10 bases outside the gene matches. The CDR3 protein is CASRRDRGTGYGYTF. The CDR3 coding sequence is TGTGCCAGCAGACGAGACAGGGGTACGGGCTATGGCTACACCTTC.

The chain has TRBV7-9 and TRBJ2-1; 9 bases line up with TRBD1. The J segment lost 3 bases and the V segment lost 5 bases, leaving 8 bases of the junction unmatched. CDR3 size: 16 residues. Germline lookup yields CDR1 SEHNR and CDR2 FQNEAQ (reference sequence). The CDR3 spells CASSPPGQGVYNEQFF. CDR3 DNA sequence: TGTGCCAGCAGCCCCCCGGGACAGGGTGTCTACAATGAGCAGTTCTTC. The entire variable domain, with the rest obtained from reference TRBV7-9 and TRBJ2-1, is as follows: DTGVSQNPRHKITKRGQNVTFRCDPISEHNRLYWYRQTLGQGPEFLTYFQNEAQLEKSRLLSDRFSAERPKGSFSTLEIQRTEQGDSAMYLCASSPPGQGVYNEQFFGPGTRLTVL.

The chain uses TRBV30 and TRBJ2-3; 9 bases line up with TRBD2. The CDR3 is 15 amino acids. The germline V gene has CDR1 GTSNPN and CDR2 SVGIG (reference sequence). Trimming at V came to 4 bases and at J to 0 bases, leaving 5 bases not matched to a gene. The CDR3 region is CAWTSGVSSTDTQYF. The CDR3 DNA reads TGTGCCTGGACTAGCGGGGTTTCTAGCACAGATACGCAGTATTTT.

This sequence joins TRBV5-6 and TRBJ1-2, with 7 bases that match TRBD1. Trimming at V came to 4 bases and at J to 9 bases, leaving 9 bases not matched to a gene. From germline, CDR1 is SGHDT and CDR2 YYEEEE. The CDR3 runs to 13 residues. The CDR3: CASSIGGAQRYTF. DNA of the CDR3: TGTGCCAGCAGCATAGGGGGCGCCCAGCGCTACACCTTC.

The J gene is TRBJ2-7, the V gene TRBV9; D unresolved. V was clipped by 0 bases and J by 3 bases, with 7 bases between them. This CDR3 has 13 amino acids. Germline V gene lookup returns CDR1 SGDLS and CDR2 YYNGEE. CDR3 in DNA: TGTGCCAGCAGCGTAGTGGACGGCTACGAGCAGTACTTC. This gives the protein CASSVVDGYEQYF.

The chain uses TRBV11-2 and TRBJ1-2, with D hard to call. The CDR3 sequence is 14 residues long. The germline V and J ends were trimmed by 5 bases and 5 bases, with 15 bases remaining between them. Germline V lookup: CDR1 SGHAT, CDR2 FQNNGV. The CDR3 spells CASSEGWTDYGYTF. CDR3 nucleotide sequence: TGTGCCAGCAGCGAGGGATGGACGGATTATGGCTACACCTTC.

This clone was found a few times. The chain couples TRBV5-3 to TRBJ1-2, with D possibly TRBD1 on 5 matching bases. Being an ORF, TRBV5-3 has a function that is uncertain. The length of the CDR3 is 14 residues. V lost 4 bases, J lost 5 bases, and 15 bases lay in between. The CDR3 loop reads CARSTTGLSYGYTF. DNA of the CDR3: TGTGCCAGAAGCACCACAGGCCTGAGTTATGGCTACACCTTC.

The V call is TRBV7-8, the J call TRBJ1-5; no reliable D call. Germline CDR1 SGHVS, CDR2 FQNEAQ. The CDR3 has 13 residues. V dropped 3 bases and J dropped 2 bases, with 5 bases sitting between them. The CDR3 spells CASSFLGNQPQHF. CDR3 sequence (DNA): TGTGCCAGCAGCTTCTTAGGCAATCAGCCCCAGCATTTT.

The CDR3 protein is CASSRGGASSYEQYF. The CDR3 DNA reads as TGTGCCAGCAGCCGAGGCGGGGCGAGCTCCTACGAGCAGTACTTC. The chain employs TRBV7-2 and TRBJ2-7, with TRBD2 as a possible D gene (6 bases). The germline V and J ends were trimmed by 5 bases and 0 bases, with 14 bases remaining between them. The germline V gene has CDR1 SGHTA and CDR2 FQGNSA. The CDR3 loop spans 15 amino acids.

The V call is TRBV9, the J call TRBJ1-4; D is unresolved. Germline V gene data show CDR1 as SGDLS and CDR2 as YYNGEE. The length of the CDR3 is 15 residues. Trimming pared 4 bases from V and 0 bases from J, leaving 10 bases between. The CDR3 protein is CASSPTAATNEKLFF. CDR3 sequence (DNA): TGTGCCAGCAGCCCTACAGCAGCAACTAATGAAAAACTGTTTTTT.

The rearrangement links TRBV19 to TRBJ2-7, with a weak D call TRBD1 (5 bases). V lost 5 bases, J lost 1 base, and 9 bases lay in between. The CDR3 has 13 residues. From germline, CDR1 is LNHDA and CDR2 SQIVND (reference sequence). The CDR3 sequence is CASSQGWSYEQYF. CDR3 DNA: TGTGCCAGTAGTCAGGGCTGGTCCTACGAGCAGTACTTC.

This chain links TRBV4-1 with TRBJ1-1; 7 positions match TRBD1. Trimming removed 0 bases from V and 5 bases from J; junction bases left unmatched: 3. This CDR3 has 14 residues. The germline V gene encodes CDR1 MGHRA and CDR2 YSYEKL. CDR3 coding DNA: TGCGCCAGCAGCCAAGACAGGGGGGTAACTGAAGCTTTCTTT. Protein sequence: CASSQDRGVTEAFF.

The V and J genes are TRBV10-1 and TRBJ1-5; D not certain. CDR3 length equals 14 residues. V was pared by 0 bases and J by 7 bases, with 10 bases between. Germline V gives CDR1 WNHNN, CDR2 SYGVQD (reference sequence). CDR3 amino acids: CASSESPTGQPQHF. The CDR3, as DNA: TGCGCCAGCAGTGAGTCACCCACCGGGCAGCCCCAGCATTTT.